This TCR beta chain is from a study of human versus mouse CDR3 diversity and MHC coevolution. Across the whole study: immunoSEQ was reported to reach one in 200,000 T cells sensitivity.

Looked up from germline, CDR1 is SGHVS and CDR2 is FQNEAQ. The V and J ends lost 4 bases and 3 bases respectively, with 13 bases between them. This CDR3 comprises 15 residues. Sorting isolated naive CD4 T cells lacking CD45RO and expressing CD62L. The assay was immunoSEQ multiplex PCR, and TCRdb's table has in-frame clones only and misses some. This sample has about 80,000 clones, with 90% to 95% found just once. Material: naive CD4+ T cells from blood. Subset indicated: CD45RO-negative CD62L-positive naive CD4 T cells. The rearrangement joins TRBV7-8 to TRBJ1-5; no clear D gene. The receptor's source is a person aged 25-75 years in good health. Here the CDR3 reads CASSSLGRTNQPQHF. In DNA, the CDR3 is TGTGCCAGCAGCTCCCTAGGGAGGACCAATCAGCCCCAGCATTTT.